These T cell receptor beta chains were read from a single sample in a study of OX40 agonist ivuxolimab in advanced cancers. Libraries were prepared by immunoSEQ multiplex PCR; TCRdb keeps only in-frame clonotypes and omits some of them. The table lists over 80,000 clones, roughly 92% of them singletons. Source: CD4+ or CD8+ T cells sorted from blood, taken in a trial of the OX40 agonist ivuxolimab. All receptors derive from an adult with an advanced solid tumor such as melanoma, head and neck, liver or kidney cancer. Both conserved end residues are part of each CDR3. D genes are given only for firm matches. Clone size is not always given. Where it is, it says once, few, many or a class for expanded clones.

v_gene,d_gene,abundance,j_gene,CDR3aa,CDR3nt
TRBV9,NA,NA,TRBJ2-1,CASSPDKNEQFF,TGTGCCAGCAGCCCCGATAAGAATGAGCAGTTCTTC
TRBV7-6,NA,NA,TRBJ1-1,CASSAWANTEAFF,TGTGCCAGCAGCGCCTGGGCCAACACTGAAGCTTTCTTT
TRBV4-1,NA,NA,TRBJ2-1,CASSQDGAGRFLFF,TGCGCCAGCAGCCAAGATGGGGCGGGTCGGTTTCTGTTCTTC
TRBV9,NA,NA,TRBJ2-3,CASSVVGVLTDTQYF,TGTGCCAGCAGCGTAGTGGGGGTCCTGACAGATACGCAGTATTTT
TRBV19,NA,NA,TRBJ1-5,CASRNLGFAQPQHF,TGTGCCAGTAGAAATTTAGGGTTTGCTCAGCCCCAGCATTTT
TRBV9,TRBD1,NA,TRBJ2-1,CASSPRGPFSGGAYNEQFF,TGTGCCAGCAGCCCAAGGGGTCCCTTCTCAGGGGGTGCATACAATGAGCAGTTCTTC
TRBV19,NA,NA,TRBJ2-2,CASSLIKVNGELFF,TGTGCCAGTAGTCTTATTAAGGTTAACGGGGAGCTGTTTTTT
TRBV5-1,TRBD2,once,TRBJ2-2,CASSVTFLAGGNTGELFF,TGCGCCAGCAGCGTAACATTCCTAGCGGGAGGGAACACCGGGGAGCTGTTTTTT
TRBV4-2,TRBD1,few,TRBJ1-2,CASSQGGQGLVNYGYTF,TGTGCCAGCAGCCAAGGTGGACAGGGCCTGGTGAACTATGGCTACACCTTC
TRBV5-1,NA,NA,TRBJ2-5,CASSLGVGETQYF,TGCGCCAGCAGCTTGGGCGTGGGGGAGACCCAGTACTTC
TRBV28,NA,NA,TRBJ2-7,CASSSTGQGDEQYF,TGTGCCAGCAGTTCTACAGGGCAGGGAGACGAGCAGTACTTC
TRBV5-4,NA,NA,TRBJ1-1,CASSLRGANTEAFF,TGTGCCAGCAGCTTGAGGGGAGCGAACACTGAAGCTTTCTTT
TRBV19,TRBD1,once,TRBJ1-5,CASTPGQPNQPQHF,TGTGCCAGTACCCCGGGACAGCCGAATCAGCCCCAGCATTTT
TRBV5-5,NA,NA,TRBJ2-3,CASRYMTRGADTQYF,TGTGCCAGCAGATATATGACCCGAGGGGCAGATACGCAGTATTTT
TRBV30,NA,NA,TRBJ1-3,CAWTGLSGNTIYF,TGTGCCTGGACAGGGCTCTCTGGAAACACCATATATTTT
TRBV5-1,TRBD1,NA,TRBJ2-7,CASSVGTGGYEQYF,TGCGCCAGCAGCGTCGGGACAGGGGGGTACGAGCAGTACTTC
TRBV7-2,NA,NA,TRBJ2-7,CASSLTTGRYEQYF,TGTGCCAGCAGCTTAACAACAGGTCGTTACGAGCAGTACTTC
TRBV18,TRBD1,NA,TRBJ1-2,CASSPGQNYGYTF,TGTGCCAGCTCACCGGGACAGAACTATGGCTACACCTTC
TRBV6-1,NA,NA,TRBJ1-2,CASRREGGNYGYTF,TGTGCCAGCCGACGGGAGGGAGGTAACTATGGCTACACCTTC
TRBV28,TRBD1,NA,TRBJ2-3,CAVQQGVRTDTQYF,TGTGCCGTCCAACAGGGGGTCCGGACAGATACGCAGTATTTT
TRBV19,TRBD1,NA,TRBJ2-2,CASSTQGARTGELFF,TGTGCCAGTAGTACACAGGGGGCGCGCACCGGGGAGCTGTTTTTT
TRBV6-4,NA,NA,TRBJ1-5,CASGGYQPQHF,TGTGCCAGCGGGGGGTATCAGCCCCAGCATTTT
TRBV28,NA,NA,TRBJ2-7,CASGPGHYEQYF,TGTGCCAGCGGGCCGGGCCACTACGAGCAGTACTTC
TRBV11-2,NA,NA,TRBJ1-5,CASSPHSLGPQHF,TGTGCCAGCAGCCCCCATTCTCTGGGTCCCCAGCATTTT
TRBV7-9,TRBD1,NA,TRBJ1-2,CASSLAGTGHGYTF,TGTGCCAGCAGCTTGGCCGGGACAGGGCATGGCTACACCTTC
TRBV19,NA,NA,TRBJ1-5,CASSFRTGPNQPQHF,TGTGCCAGTAGTTTTCGGACGGGACCAAATCAGCCCCAGCATTTT
TRBV7-9,TRBD1,NA,TRBJ2-7,CASSAPGRGREQYF,TGTGCCAGCAGCGCGCCGGGCAGGGGGCGAGAGCAGTACTTC
TRBV2,NA,NA,TRBJ2-5,CASSRLGAFQETQYF,TGTGCCAGCAGTAGGTTAGGGGCCTTCCAAGAGACCCAGTACTTC
TRBV27,NA,NA,TRBJ1-2,CASSLHLTHGYTF,TGTGCCAGCAGTTTACATCTTACCCATGGCTACACCTTC
TRBV2,TRBD1,NA,TRBJ1-6,CASRGDRIGTSPLHF,TGTGCCAGCAGGGGGGACAGGATTGGTACTTCACCCCTCCACTTT
TRBV7-2,NA,NA,TRBJ2-6,CASSLGPSSGANVLTF,TGTGCCAGCAGCTTAGGTCCCAGCTCTGGGGCCAACGTCCTGACTTTC
TRBV18,NA,NA,TRBJ1-2,CASSQDTDYGYTF,TGTGCCAGCTCTCAGGACACCGACTATGGCTACACCTTC
TRBV7-9,NA,few,TRBJ1-1,CASSLHFF,TGTGCCAGCAGCTTACATTTCTTT